This entry describes one T cell receptor beta chain. A universal primer site was incorporated via template switching, and the cDNA contained unique molecular identifiers. One entry per CDR3 protein results from TCRdb running MiXCR on the 5' RACE reads. The sample gives about 550,000 distinct CDR3 sequences, approximately 20% of which show up once; more than 0.4% is in the top ten. The data were taken from a study of identical twins. V was pared by 4 bases and J by 1 base, with 11 bases between. Per the germline V gene, CDR1 is SGHRS and CDR2 is YFSETQ. There are 14 residues in the CDR3. The sample also formed part of further work on yellow fever vaccine responses in identical twins. Per that paper: Each twin's T cell response to the vaccine was reported to look partly convergent and partly personalized.

This receptor was taken from a woman under 30 in good health. The sequenced sample consisted of CD4+ T cells sorted from blood. V usage is TRBV5-1 and J usage is TRBJ2-5; D perhaps matches TRBD2 (5 bases). The CDR3, as DNA: TGCGCCAGCAGCAATACTGGGAGCCAAGAGACCCAGTACTTC. Amino acid sequence: CASSNTGSQETQYF.